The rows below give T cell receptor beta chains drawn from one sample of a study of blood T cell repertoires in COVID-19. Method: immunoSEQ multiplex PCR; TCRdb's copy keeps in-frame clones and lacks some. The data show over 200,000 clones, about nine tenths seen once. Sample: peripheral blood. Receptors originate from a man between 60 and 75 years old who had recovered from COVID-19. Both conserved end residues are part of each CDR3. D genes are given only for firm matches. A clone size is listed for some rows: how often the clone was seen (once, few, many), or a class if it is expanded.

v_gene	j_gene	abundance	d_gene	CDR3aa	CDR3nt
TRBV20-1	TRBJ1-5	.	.	CSARDEAQHF	TGCAGTGCTAGAGATGAGGCCCAGCATTTT
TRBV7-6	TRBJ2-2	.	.	CASSSQAGPFEGELFF	TGTGCCAGCAGCTCACAGGCGGGACCTTTCGAGGGGGAGCTGTTTTTT
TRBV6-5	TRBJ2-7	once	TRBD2	CASTGTSGSWEQYF	TGTGCCAGCACCGGGACTAGCGGGAGTTGGGAGCAGTACTTC
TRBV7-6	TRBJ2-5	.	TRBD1	CASSSGTGPEETQYF	TGTGCCAGCAGCTCCGGGACAGGGCCCGAAGAGACCCAGTACTTC
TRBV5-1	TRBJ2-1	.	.	CASSPAPGQRAEGQFF	TGCGCCAGCAGCCCGGCCCCGGGACAGCGGGCGGAAGGGCAGTTCTTC
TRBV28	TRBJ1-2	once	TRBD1	CASSPLDRALNYGYTF	TGTGCCAGCAGTCCCCTGGACAGGGCCCTCAACTATGGCTACACCTTC
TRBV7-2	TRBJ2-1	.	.	CASSFVYRPRLNEQFF	TGTGCCAGCAGCTTTGTTTATCGGCCGAGACTCAATGAGCAGTTCTTC
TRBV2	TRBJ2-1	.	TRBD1	CASRWDRYNEQFF	TGTGCCAGCAGATGGGACAGATACAATGAGCAGTTCTTC
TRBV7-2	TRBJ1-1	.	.	CASSLALTGNLNTEAFF	TGTGCCAGCAGCTTAGCCCTAACAGGGAACCTGAACACTGAAGCTTTCTTT
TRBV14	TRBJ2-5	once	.	CASSPGLTETQYF	TGTGCCAGCAGCCCCGGACTTACAGAGACCCAGTACTTC
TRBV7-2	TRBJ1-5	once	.	CASSLAWLGGTFNQPQHF	TGTGCCAGCAGCTTAGCGTGGTTAGGCGGCACCTTCAATCAGCCCCAGCATTTT
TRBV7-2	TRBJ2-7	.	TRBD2	CASSLEVASGVYF	TGTGCCAGCAGCTTAGAGGTTGCTAGCGGGGTGTACTTC
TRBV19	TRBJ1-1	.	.	CASSIWGSGTEAFF	TGTGCCAGTAGTATATGGGGGAGCGGGACTGAAGCTTTCTTT
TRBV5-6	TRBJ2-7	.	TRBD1	CASTRTGKGSYEQYF	TGTGCCAGCACCCGGACAGGGAAAGGGTCCTACGAGCAGTACTTC
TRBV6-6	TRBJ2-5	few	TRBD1	CASSLTGGDSGTQYF	TGTGCCAGCAGTTTGACAGGGGGGGATTCGGGGACCCAGTACTTC
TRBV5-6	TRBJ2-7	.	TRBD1	CASSLFLGDSSYEQYF	TGTGCCAGCAGCTTGTTTCTCGGGGACAGCTCCTACGAGCAGTACTTC
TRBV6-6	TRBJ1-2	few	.	CASSYPQQGKGYTF	TGTGCCAGCAGTTACCCGCAACAGGGTAAAGGCTACACCTTC
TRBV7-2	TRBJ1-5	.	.	CASSLAPGAISPQHF	TGTGCCAGCAGCTTAGCGCCAGGGGCAATCAGCCCCCAGCATTTT
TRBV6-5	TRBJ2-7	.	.	CASSSILGAREQYF	TGTGCCAGCAGTTCCATTTTGGGGGCCCGCGAGCAGTACTTC
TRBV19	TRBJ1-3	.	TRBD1	CASSTQGAPGNTIYF	TGTGCCAGTAGTACCCAGGGGGCACCTGGAAACACCATATATTTT
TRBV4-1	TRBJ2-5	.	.	CASSPGVESRQETQYF	TGCGCCAGCAGCCCCGGGGTTGAGTCCCGCCAAGAGACCCAGTACTTC
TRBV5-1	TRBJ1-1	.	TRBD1	CASSLGDRGPEAFF	TGCGCCAGCAGCTTGGGCGACAGGGGCCCTGAAGCTTTCTTT
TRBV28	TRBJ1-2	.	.	CASSSHLRPANYGYTF	TGTGCCAGCAGCTCCCACCTGCGGCCGGCTAACTATGGCTACACCTTC
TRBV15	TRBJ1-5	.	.	CATSRDPSVSNQPQHF	TGTGCCACCAGCAGAGATCCCTCTGTGTCTAATCAGCCCCAGCATTTT
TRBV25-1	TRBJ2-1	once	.	CASRGVGTPYNEQFF	TGTGCCAGCAGGGGGGTAGGGACACCCTACAATGAGCAGTTCTTC
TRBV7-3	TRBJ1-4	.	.	CASRKVREGHEKLFF	TGTGCCAGCAGGAAGGTCAGGGAAGGGCATGAAAAACTGTTTTTT
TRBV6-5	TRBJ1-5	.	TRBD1	CASRSRTGNNQPQHF	TGTGCCAGCAGATCCAGGACAGGGAACAATCAGCCCCAGCATTTT
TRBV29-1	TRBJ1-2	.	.	CSVGRERNYGYTF	TGCAGCGTGGGGCGGGAGCGGAACTATGGCTACACCTTC
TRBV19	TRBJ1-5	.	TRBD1	CASSIGDRGIQPQHF	TGTGCCAGTAGTATAGGGGACAGGGGAATTCAGCCCCAGCATTTT
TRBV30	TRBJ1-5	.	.	CAWSGAGNQPQHF	TGTGCCTGGAGTGGGGCAGGTAATCAGCCCCAGCATTTT
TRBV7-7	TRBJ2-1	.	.	CASSSIQGVKFF	TGTGCTAGCAGCTCGATCCAGGGTGTAAAGTTCTTC
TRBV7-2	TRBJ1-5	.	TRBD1	CASSFTGVQPQHF	TGTGCCAGCAGCTTCACAGGGGTTCAGCCCCAGCATTTT
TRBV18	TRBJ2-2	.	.	CASSGTPYQNTGELFF	TGTGCCAGCTCAGGGACTCCCTATCAAAACACCGGGGAGCTGTTTTTT
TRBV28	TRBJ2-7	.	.	CASSFRTTYEQYF	TGTGCCAGCAGTTTCAGGACAACCTACGAGCAGTACTTC